These 15 T cell receptor beta chains came from one sample sequenced in a study of T cell clusters in autoimmune cytopenias. One tube held mixed TRB-A and TRB-B primer pools for touch-down PCR. TCRdb re-called the multiplex PCR reads and gives one entry per CDR3 protein, without DNA. Here the sample table reports thousands of distinct CDR3 sequences. Each sample's input was around 250 ng genomic DNA, 38,000 or so genome equivalents. The sequenced sample consisted of peripheral blood. All receptors come from a human donor with an autoimmune cytopenia or autoimmune hepatitis (not recorded which).

This clonotype is labeled large (0.1 to 1%) based on frequency. The CDR3 loop reads CSVGRGVGETQYF. The chain uses TRBV29-1 and TRBJ2-5; TCRdb's D gene call, TRBD1, goes unchecked for lack of DNA. CDR1 and CDR2 (germline): SQVTM, ANQGSEA. CDR3 length: 13 residues.

The chain links TRBV5-1 to TRBJ2-7. The CDR3 extends over 13 amino acids. Germline V gene sequence: CDR1 SGHRS, CDR2 YFSETQ. The CDR3 spells CASSSYLQREQYF.

This clonotype is called medium-sized based on its frequency. The V call is TRBV11-2, the J call TRBJ2-3; TCRdb lists TRBD2, though no DNA is available to test this call. The CDR3 contains 14 residues. The germline gives CDR1 SGHAT, CDR2 FQNNGV. The CDR3 sequence: CASRLAGGTDTQYF.

The chain joins TRBV13 to TRBJ1-2; the TCRdb D gene call, TRBD1, has no DNA to confirm it. Germline lookup yields CDR1 PRHDT and CDR2 FYEKMQ (reference sequence). The CDR3 has 13 residues. The CDR3 region is CASSRTGGYGYTF.

This chain links TRBV5-5 with TRBJ2-1; the TCRdb D gene call, TRBD2, has no DNA to confirm it. Germline-derived CDR1 and CDR2 are SGHKS and YYEKEE (reference sequence). This CDR3 is 16 amino acids long. CDR3 region: CASSLDAGLAGGEQFF.

This clonotype is classed as medium-sized by frequency. The V gene is TRBV6-1, the J gene TRBJ2-1. Per the germline V gene, CDR1 is MNHNS and CDR2 is SASEGT. This CDR3 is built from 12 residues. The CDR3 spells CASRDAYNEQFF.

The chain combines TRBV18 with TRBJ2-2; no DNA is available, so the TRBD1 call from TCRdb remains unchecked. There are 16 residues in the CDR3. Germline loops: CDR1 KGHSH, CDR2 LQKENI. CDR3 region: CASSPRTGLNTGELFF.

This clonotype shows up as medium-sized by frequency. The CDR3 region is CASSERGQGARSPLHF. V gene TRBV11-2 combines with J gene TRBJ1-6; the TRBD1 assignment by TCRdb is unverifiable without DNA. Germline-derived CDR1 and CDR2 are SGHAT and FQNNGV. The CDR3 runs to 16 residues.

The chain carries TRBV20-1 and TRBJ1-1. Germline V CDR1 and CDR2: DFQATT, SNEGSKA (reference sequence). The CDR3 runs to 13 residues. The CDR3 loop reads CSARAAGNTEAFF.

The V and J genes are TRBV28 and TRBJ2-3; with no DNA, the TCRdb D assignment of TRBD1 cannot be verified. The CDR3 totals 14 residues. Germline CDR1 is MDHEN and CDR2 is SYDVKM. Here the CDR3 reads CASSLGGVEDTQYF.

V is TRBV18 and J is TRBJ1-2; TCRdb's assignment of TRBD1 cannot be checked, as there is no DNA. Germline assignment: CDR1 KGHSH and CDR2 LQKENI. This CDR3 region has 17 residues. The CDR3: CASSPRPPTERVSGYTF.

The V and J genes are TRBV5-5 and TRBJ2-7. This CDR3 is built from 13 residues. CDR1 SGHKS and CDR2 YYEKEE come from the germline V gene (reference sequence). CDR3 residues: CASSLVWAYEQYF.

The V and J genes are TRBV14 and TRBJ2-7; checking the TCRdb D call of TRBD1 is not possible without DNA. This CDR3 is built from 13 residues. Germline V gene sequence: CDR1 SGHDN, CDR2 FVKESK. The CDR3 sequence: CASSPGTPYEQYF.

The chain joins TRBV5-1 to TRBJ1-1. The germline gives CDR1 SGHRS, CDR2 YFSETQ. The CDR3 loop spans 14 amino acids. The CDR3 protein is CASSLRGGNTEAFF.

The CDR3 sequence: CASSFPLAGGPGSSYEQYF. The chain employs TRBV28 and TRBJ2-7; as DNA is missing, the TRBD2 call by TCRdb cannot be tested. The V gene's germline CDR1 is MDHEN and CDR2 SYDVKM. The CDR3 extends over 19 amino acids.